The sequence of this T cell receptor beta chain was determined in a study of CD8+ T cells in alopecia areata. Extracted RNA was reverse transcribed, and the resulting cDNA served as sequencing template. The method was immunoSEQ multiplex PCR; TCRdb's version includes in-frame clones alone and lacks a portion of them. The sample comprises 140,000 to 150,000 clones, around 50% of which are singletons, and about 6% rests with the top ten. This clone was recorded a few times. What it binds is unknown. From germline, CDR1 is SGHTA and CDR2 FQGNSA. The CDR3 has 11 residues. V lost 3 bases and J lost 15; bases outside the gene matches: 5. General study findings and limits: In lesional scalp, particularly from alopecia totalis/universalis, clonality was higher than in normal scalp.

This chain joins TRBV7-2 and TRBJ2-1, with 7 bases lining up with TRBD2. The sample consisted of CD4+ T cells sorted from blood, taken at week 0. The clonotype comes from a human donor with alopecia areata. In DNA, the CDR3 is TGTGCCAGCAGCTTGGGAGGGCGGATGTTCTTC. Its translation is CASSLGGRMFF. Drawing the rest from reference TRBV7-2 and TRBJ2-1, the complete variable domain is GAGVSQSPSNKVTEKGKDVELRCDPISGHTALYWYRQSLGQGLEFLIYFQGNSAPDKSGLPSDRFSAERTGGSVSTLTIQRTQQEDSAVYLCASSLGGRMFFGPGTRLTVL.